The 10 T cell receptor beta chains presented below share a single source sample, sequenced in a study of blood T cells in healthy people across ages. The authors ran a second PCR of 7 to 11 cycles using a sample-barcoded 5' primer and a J-beta primer mix. From the 5' RACE reads, TCRdb called clonotypes with MiXCR, one entry per CDR3 protein. Of about 720,000 distinct CDR3 sequences in the sample, about 24% were seen once. The sample comprised blood. The origin of the receptors is an older man in good health.

The chain couples TRBV6-4 to TRBJ2-3, with TRBD2 identical over 11 bases. The CDR3 runs 15 residues. Germline loops: CDR1 MRHNA, CDR2 SNTAGT. Trimming cost V 6 bases and J 5 bases; bases outside gene matches: 7. Written as DNA, the CDR3 is TGTGCCAGCAGCTTTAGCGGGGGGGCCGAAGATACGCAGTATTTT. It yields the protein CASSFSGGAEDTQYF.

The J gene is TRBJ1-1, the V gene TRBV30, with 8 bases fitting TRBD1. V lost 2 bases and J lost 4; bases outside the gene matches: 9. This CDR3 spans 15 amino acids. Germline CDR1 is GTSNPN and CDR2 is SVGIG (reference sequence). CDR3 residues: CAWSRYGQGGTEAFF. The DNA for the CDR3 is TGTGCCTGGAGTCGGTACGGACAGGGCGGCACTGAAGCTTTCTTT.

This chain joins TRBV28 and TRBJ1-1; D uncertain. The germline gives CDR1 MDHEN, CDR2 SYDVKM. This CDR3 is built from 11 residues. The CDR3 DNA sequence: TGTGGGGCGGGTGGGAACACTGAAGCTTTCTTT. Its translation is CGAGGNTEAFF.

There are a few counts of this clonotype. The chain links TRBV20-1 to TRBJ2-1; 11 nucleotides line up with TRBD2. Germline V CDR1 and CDR2: DFQATT, SNEGSKA (reference sequence). V dropped 1 base and J dropped 0; count of bases not matched to a gene: 2. The CDR3 covers 16 residues. The CDR3 sequence is CSARGSGGVSYNEQFF. The CDR3 DNA reads as TGCAGTGCTAGAGGTAGCGGGGGGGTCTCCTACAATGAGCAGTTCTTC.

CDR3 bases: TGCAGCGACGAACACCTAGCGGGAGTTGTTATCGTCTACAATGAGCAGTTCTTC. Translation gives CSDEHLAGVVIVYNEQFF. The V call is TRBV20-1, the J call TRBJ2-1; 10 nucleotides align to TRBD2. This CDR3 has 18 amino acids. Germline V CDR1 and CDR2: DFQATT, SNEGSKA (reference sequence).

The gene calls are TRBV20-1 and TRBJ1-5; 7 bases are shared with TRBD1. Germline trimming cut 0 bases from V and 6 bases from J; bases unmatched to any gene: 11. The CDR3 length is 16 residues. Germline CDR1 is DFQATT and CDR2 is SNEGSKA (reference sequence). The CDR3 spells CSARDRGQGLSQPQHF. The CDR3 DNA follows: TGCAGTGCTAGAGATAGGGGGCAGGGCCTCAGTCAGCCCCAGCATTTT.

This clonotype was detected only a few times. The chain has TRBV20-1 and TRBJ2-4; 8 bases line up with TRBD1. The germline V gene encodes CDR1 DFQATT and CDR2 SNEGSKA (reference sequence). The ends lost 5 bases at V and 9 bases at J; junction bases unmatched: 12. The CDR3 is 14 residues long. The CDR3 protein is CSAVGQGALRIQYF. The DNA of the CDR3 is TGCAGTGCTGTCGGACAGGGAGCCCTTCGCATTCAGTACTTC.

This rearrangement joins TRBV6-1 to TRBJ2-7; 11 bases align to TRBD2. The end of the DNA fits TRBJ2-1 better, so the J call may be wrong. This CDR3 has 17 amino acids. Germline CDR1 MNHNS, CDR2 SASEGT. The CDR3 here is CASSSRRLAGPHNEQFF. CDR3 nucleotides: TGTGCCAGCAGCTCCCGAAGACTAGCGGGACCCCACAATGAGCAGTTCTTC.

There are a few counts of this clonotype. V is TRBV6-6 and J is TRBJ1-5; TRBD1 might be the D (5 bases). CDR1 MNHNY and CDR2 SVGAGI come from the germline V gene (reference sequence). Trimming stripped 2 bases from V and 5 bases from J, with 7 bases between. The CDR3 consists of 13 residues. DNA for the CDR3: TGTGCCAGCAGTTACGGGGCAGATCAGCCCCAGCATTTT. Translation gives CASSYGADQPQHF.

This clonotype occurred a few times. The genes are TRBV7-2 and TRBJ2-3; D possibly corresponds to TRBD2 (6 bases). The CDR3 covers 17 residues. CDR1 is SGHTA, CDR2 FQGNSA, per germline. Trimming removed 5 bases from V and 0 bases from J, with 18 bases in between. CDR3 bases: TGTGCCAGCAGCCCCACGCGGGGATCAAAAAGCACAGATACGCAGTATTTT. Translation: CASSPTRGSKSTDTQYF.